Here is one T cell receptor (beta chain) with its context. This could be a read error, since a much larger clone is one nucleotide away. This sample was included in a study of T cells in Graves' hyperthyroidism and ophthalmopathy. The length of the CDR3 is 15 residues. V was clipped by 5 bases and J by 2 bases, with 16 bases between them. Amplification of TCR beta CDR3 regions used RNA as the template. The TCR CDR3 was amplified in a first-round RT-PCR using the HTBI primer set. MiXCR, applied by TCRdb to the multiplex PCR reads, yields one record per CDR3 protein. The sample holds roughly 500,000 distinct CDR3 sequences, about 20% seen once.

Material: blood. V is TRBV12-3 or TRBV12-4 and J is TRBJ2-7, with D possibly being TRBD2 (5 bases). This clonotype was obtained from a woman between 65 and 79 years old with Graves' ophthalmopathy. The CDR3 nucleotides are TGTGCCAGCAGTATCGGGAACCCTGGCCCCTACGAGCAGTACTTC. The encoded protein is CASSIGNPGPYEQYF.